This T cell receptor beta chain emerged from a study of blood T cell repertoires in COVID-19. Study details: Acute-phase and convalescent COVID-19 samples originated in the United States, Italy and Spain. PBMCs, B-cell-depleted T cells, or T cells were the source of the cDNA or gDNA that made up the material.

In the original processing: It was from reference gene primer amplification that nucleated cell counts were estimated. Repertoires were generated with immunoSEQ multiplex PCR, while TCRdb's copy carries only in-frame clones and drops some. D and trimming were read from the DNA, whereas the V and J calls and clone size are those reported in that table. The sample lists more than 250,000 clones, more than 75% seen once, with 1.6% in the top ten. Trimming took 5 bases from V and 4 from J; bases not matched to a gene: 13. From germline, CDR1 is MDHEN and CDR2 SYDVKM. This CDR3 has 18 residues. This clone was recorded once.

V gene TRBV28 combines with J gene TRBJ2-3; 12 bases are shared with TRBD2. This sequence originates from a woman aged 50 to 60 with acute or convalescent COVID-19. Material: peripheral blood. The CDR3 protein is CASSQPLAGGPWADTQYF. The CDR3 DNA is TGTGCCAGCAGTCAACCGCTAGCGGGAGGGCCATGGGCAGATACGCAGTATTTT.